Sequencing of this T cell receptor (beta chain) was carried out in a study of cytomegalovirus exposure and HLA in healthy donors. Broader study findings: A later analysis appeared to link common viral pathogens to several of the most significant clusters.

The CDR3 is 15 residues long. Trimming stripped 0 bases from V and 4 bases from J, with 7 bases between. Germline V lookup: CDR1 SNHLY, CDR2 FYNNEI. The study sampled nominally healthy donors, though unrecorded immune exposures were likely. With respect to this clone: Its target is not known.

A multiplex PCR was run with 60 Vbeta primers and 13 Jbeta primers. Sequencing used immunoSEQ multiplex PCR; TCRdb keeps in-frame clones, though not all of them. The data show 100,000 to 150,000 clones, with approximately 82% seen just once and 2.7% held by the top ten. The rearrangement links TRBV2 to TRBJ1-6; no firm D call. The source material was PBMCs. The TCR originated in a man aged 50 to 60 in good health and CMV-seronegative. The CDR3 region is CASSEAGEYNSPLHF. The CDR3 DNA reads TGTGCCAGCAGTGAAGCAGGAGAATATAATTCACCCCTCCACTTT.